The clone carrying this T cell receptor (beta chain) showed up many times. Its cognate antigen is unknown. Per germline, CDR1 KGHSH and CDR2 LQKENI. This CDR3 comprises 14 residues. Trimming removed 0 bases from V and 8 bases from J; junction bases left unmatched: 4. The entry originates in a study of CD8 T cells in ankylosing spondylitis. Study-wide points: Some of the motif variants had earlier been found in reactive arthritis patients' fluid and blood. Seven or eight highly homologous variants made up a TCR beta motif, and this motif appeared characteristic of ankylosing spondylitis blood.

TCRdb fed the 5' RACE reads into MiXCR, producing one record per CDR3 protein. This sample yields 200,000 or so distinct CDR3 sequences, of which approximately 12% are seen a single time; roughly 11% belongs to the top ten. The rearrangement links TRBV18 to TRBJ2-1; 7 bases match TRBD2. The sequence was collected from a female donor with ankylosing spondylitis or in good health (not recorded which). Sample: blood, either unsorted or a sorted T cell fraction (not recorded which). Written as DNA, the CDR3 is TGTGCCAGCTCACCACCGAATCGGGAGGATGAGCAGTTCTTC. It translates to CASSPPNREDEQFF.